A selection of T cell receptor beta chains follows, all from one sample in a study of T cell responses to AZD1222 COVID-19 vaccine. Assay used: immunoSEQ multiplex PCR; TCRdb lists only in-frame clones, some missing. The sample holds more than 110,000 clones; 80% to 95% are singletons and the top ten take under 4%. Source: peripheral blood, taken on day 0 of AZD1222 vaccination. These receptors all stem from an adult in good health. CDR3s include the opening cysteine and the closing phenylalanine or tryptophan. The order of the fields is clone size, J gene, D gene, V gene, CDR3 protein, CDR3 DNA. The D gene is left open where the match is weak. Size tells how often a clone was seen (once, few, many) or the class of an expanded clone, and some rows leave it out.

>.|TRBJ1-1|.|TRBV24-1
CATSDPGRAEAFF
TGTGCCACCAGTGATCCCGGAAGGGCTGAAGCTTTCTTT
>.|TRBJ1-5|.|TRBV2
CASTPPGDSNQPQHF
TGTGCCAGCACCCCGCCGGGGGATAGCAATCAGCCCCAGCATTTT
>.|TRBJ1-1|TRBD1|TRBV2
CASSESVQGLDTEAFF
TGTGCCAGCAGTGAGAGCGTACAGGGGTTGGACACTGAAGCTTTCTTT
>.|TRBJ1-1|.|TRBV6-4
CASSARAGTAEAFF
TGTGCCAGCAGTGCCCGCGCGGGGACGGCTGAAGCTTTCTTT
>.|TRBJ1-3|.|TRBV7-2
CASSLGGNSGNTIYF
TGTGCCAGCAGCTTGGGGGGGAACTCTGGAAACACCATATATTTT
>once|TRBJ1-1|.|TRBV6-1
CASSELTTPNTEAFF
TGTGCCAGCAGTGAACTTACAACCCCGAACACTGAAGCTTTCTTT
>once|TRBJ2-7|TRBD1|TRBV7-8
CASRQGQAYEQYF
TGTGCCAGCAGACAAGGACAGGCCTACGAGCAGTACTTC
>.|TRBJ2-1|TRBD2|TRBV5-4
CASSSRRTSGFNEQFF
TGTGCCAGCAGCTCAAGGAGGACTAGCGGATTCAATGAGCAGTTCTTC
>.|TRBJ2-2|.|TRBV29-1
CSVVWGRELFF
TGCAGCGTTGTCTGGGGGAGGGAGCTGTTTTTT
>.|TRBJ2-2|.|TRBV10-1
CASSDRETGELFF
TGCGCCAGCAGTGATCGAGAAACCGGGGAGCTGTTTTTT
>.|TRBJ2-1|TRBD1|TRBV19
CASSMYNRGASYNEQFF
TGTGCCAGTAGTATGTATAACAGGGGAGCGTCCTACAATGAGCAGTTCTTC
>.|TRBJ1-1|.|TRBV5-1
CASSLDFLWTEAFF
TGCGCCAGCAGTTTGGACTTTTTGTGGACTGAAGCTTTCTTT
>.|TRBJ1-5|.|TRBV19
CASMQAEGPNQPQHF
TGTGCCAGTATGCAAGCCGAGGGCCCCAATCAGCCCCAGCATTTT
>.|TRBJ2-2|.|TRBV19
CASRIGNDGELFF
TGTGCCAGTAGGATAGGTAATGACGGGGAGCTGTTTTTT
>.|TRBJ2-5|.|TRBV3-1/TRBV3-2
CASSQPRSGLETQYF
TGTGCCAGCAGCCAACCCCGGTCCGGGTTAGAGACCCAGTACTTC
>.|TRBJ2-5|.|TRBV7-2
CASSEQGPQYF
TGTGCCAGCAGCGAACAGGGTCCCCAGTACTTC
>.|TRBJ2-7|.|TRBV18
CASSPSPIVYEQYF
TGTGCCAGCTCACCGTCACCGATAGTCTACGAGCAGTACTTC
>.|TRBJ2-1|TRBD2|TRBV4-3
CASSQGSGSLNEQFF
TGCGCCAGCAGCCAGGGGAGCGGGAGCCTGAATGAGCAGTTCTTC
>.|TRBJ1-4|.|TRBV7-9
CASSSILRVGEKLFF
TGTGCCAGCAGCTCGATTCTCAGGGTTGGTGAAAAACTGTTTTTT
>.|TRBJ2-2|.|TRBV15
CATSRGGTTGELFF
TGTGCCACCAGCAGAGGTGGGACGACCGGGGAGCTGTTTTTT
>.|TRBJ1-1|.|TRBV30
CAWSPQFTEAFF
TGTGCCTGGAGCCCACAGTTTACTGAAGCTTTCTTT
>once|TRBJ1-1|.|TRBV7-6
CASSATGAGAEAFF
TGTGCCAGCAGCGCGACAGGTGCCGGGGCTGAAGCTTTCTTT
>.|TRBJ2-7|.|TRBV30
CAWSVSVGGATEQYF
TGTGCCTGGAGTGTATCGGTGGGGGGGGCTACCGAGCAGTACTTC
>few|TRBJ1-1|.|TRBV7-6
CASSRDVLTEAFF
TGTGCCAGCAGCCGCGACGTCCTAACTGAAGCTTTCTTT
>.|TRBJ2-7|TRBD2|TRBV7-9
CASSSTSGKGEQYF
TGTGCCAGCAGCTCGACTAGCGGGAAAGGCGAGCAGTACTTC
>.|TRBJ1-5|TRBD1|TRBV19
CVSGRTGVMGSNQPQHF
TGTGTCAGTGGCAGGACAGGGGTCATGGGAAGCAATCAGCCCCAGCATTTT
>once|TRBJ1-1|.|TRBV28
CASSSQVYTEAFF
TGTGCCAGCAGTTCTCAGGTATACACTGAAGCTTTCTTT
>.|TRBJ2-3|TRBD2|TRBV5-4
CASSFGEGPAGVLDTQYF
TGTGCCAGCAGCTTCGGCGAGGGTCCAGCGGGAGTTTTAGATACGCAGTATTTT
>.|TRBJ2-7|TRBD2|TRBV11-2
CASSFTTSGRDEQYF
TGTGCCAGCAGCTTTACAACTAGCGGGAGAGACGAGCAGTACTTC
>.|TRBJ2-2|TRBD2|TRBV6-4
CASSDSRLAGAGELFF
TGTGCCAGCAGTGACTCGAGACTAGCGGGAGCCGGGGAGCTGTTTTTT
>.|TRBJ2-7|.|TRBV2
CASVRTAYEQYF
TGTGCCAGCGTAAGGACAGCCTACGAGCAGTACTTC
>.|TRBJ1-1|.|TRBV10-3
CASLGASGRREAFF
TGTGCCTCCTTGGGCGCATCGGGCCGAAGGGAAGCTTTCTTT
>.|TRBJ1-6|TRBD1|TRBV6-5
CASSQDRAINSPLHF
TGTGCCAGCAGTCAGGACAGGGCCATTAATTCACCCCTCCACTTT
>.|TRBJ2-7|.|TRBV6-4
CASYDYYKQYF
TGTGCCAGCTACGACTATTACAAGCAGTACTTC
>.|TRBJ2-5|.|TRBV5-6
CASSLAGQGKETQYF
TGTGCCAGCAGCTTGGCCGGGCAGGGGAAAGAGACCCAGTACTTC
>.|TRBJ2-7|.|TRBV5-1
CASSDGNLYEQYF
TGCGCCAGCAGCGACGGGAATCTCTACGAGCAGTACTTC
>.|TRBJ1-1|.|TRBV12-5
CASALGTEAFF
TGTGCTAGTGCCCTCGGCACTGAAGCTTTCTTT
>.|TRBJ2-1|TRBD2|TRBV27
CASTYRGGVNEQFF
TGTGCCAGCACTTACCGGGGGGGCGTCAATGAGCAGTTCTTC
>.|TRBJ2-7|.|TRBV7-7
CASSPVTGSYEQYF
TGTGCCAGCAGCCCCGTGACAGGATCCTACGAGCAGTACTTC
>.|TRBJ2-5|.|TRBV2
CASSEGYSRETQYF
TGTGCCAGCAGTGAAGGTTACTCGAGGGAGACCCAGTACTTC
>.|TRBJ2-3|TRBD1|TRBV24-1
CATSEPGTGVADTQYF
TGTGCCACCAGTGAGCCCGGGACAGGGGTCGCAGATACGCAGTATTTT